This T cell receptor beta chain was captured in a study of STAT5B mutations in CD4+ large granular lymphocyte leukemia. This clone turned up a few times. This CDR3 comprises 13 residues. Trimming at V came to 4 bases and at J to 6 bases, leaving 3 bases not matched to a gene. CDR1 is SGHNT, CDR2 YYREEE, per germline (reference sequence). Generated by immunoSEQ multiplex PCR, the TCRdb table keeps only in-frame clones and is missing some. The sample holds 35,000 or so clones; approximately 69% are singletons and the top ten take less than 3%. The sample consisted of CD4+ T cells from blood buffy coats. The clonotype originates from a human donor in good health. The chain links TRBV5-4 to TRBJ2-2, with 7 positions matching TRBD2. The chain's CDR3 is CASSGGVAGELFF. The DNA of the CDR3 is TGTGCCAGCAGCGGGGGGGTGGCCGGGGAGCTGTTTTTT.